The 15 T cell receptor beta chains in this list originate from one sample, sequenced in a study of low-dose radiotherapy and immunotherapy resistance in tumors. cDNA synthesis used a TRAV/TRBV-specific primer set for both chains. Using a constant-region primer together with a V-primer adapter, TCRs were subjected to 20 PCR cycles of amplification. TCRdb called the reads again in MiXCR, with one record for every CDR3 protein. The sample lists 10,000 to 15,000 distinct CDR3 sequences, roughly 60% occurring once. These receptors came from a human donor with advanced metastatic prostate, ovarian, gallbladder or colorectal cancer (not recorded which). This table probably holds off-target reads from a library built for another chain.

DNA of the CDR3: TGTGCCAGCAGCCAGCGGGAGAGTGCGAATGAGCAGTTCTTC. Protein: CASSQRESANEQFF. The chain recombines TRBV14 with TRBJ2-1, with TRBD2 identical over 7 bases. This CDR3 has 14 residues. Germline V CDR1 and CDR2: SGHDN, FVKESK. V trimming: 3 bases; J trimming: 7 bases; junction bases outside the gene matches: 6. Together with reference TRBV14 and TRBJ2-1, the CDR3 gives the full variable domain: EAGVTQFPSHSVIEKGQTVTLRCDPISGHDNLYWYRRVMGKEIKFLLHFVKESKQDESGMPNNRFLAERTGGTYSTLKVQPAELEDSGVYFCASSQRESANEQFFGPGTRLTVL.

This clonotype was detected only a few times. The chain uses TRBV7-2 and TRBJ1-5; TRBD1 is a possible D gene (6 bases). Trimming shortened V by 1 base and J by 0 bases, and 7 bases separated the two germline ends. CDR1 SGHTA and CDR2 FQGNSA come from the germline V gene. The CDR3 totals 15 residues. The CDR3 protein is CASSLGTDSNQPQHF. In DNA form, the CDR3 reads TGTGCCAGCAGCTTAGGGACAGATAGCAATCAGCCCCAGCATTTT.

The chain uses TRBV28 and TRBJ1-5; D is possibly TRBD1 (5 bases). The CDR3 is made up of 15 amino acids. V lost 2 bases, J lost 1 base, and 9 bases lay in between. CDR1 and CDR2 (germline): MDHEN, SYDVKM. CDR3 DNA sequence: TGTGCCAGCAGTTTACAGGGACTGAGCAATCAGCCCCAGCATTTT. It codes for CASSLQGLSNQPQHF.

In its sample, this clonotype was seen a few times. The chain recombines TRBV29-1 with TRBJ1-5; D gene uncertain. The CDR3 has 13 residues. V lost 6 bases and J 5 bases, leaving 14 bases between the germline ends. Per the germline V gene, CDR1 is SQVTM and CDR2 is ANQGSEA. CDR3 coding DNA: TGCAGCGTCCGGGAGAATCCAGATCAGCCCCAGCATTTT. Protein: CSVRENPDQPQHF.

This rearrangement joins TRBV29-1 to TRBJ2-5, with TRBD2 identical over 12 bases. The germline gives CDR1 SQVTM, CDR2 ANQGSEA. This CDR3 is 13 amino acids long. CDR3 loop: CVTLAGGQETQYF. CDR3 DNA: TGCGTCACTCTAGCGGGGGGGCAAGAGACCCAGTACTTC.

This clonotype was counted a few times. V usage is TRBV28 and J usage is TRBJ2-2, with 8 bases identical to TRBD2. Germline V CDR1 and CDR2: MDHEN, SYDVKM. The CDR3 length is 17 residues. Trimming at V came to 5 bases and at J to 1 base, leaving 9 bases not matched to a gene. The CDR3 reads CASSTVVAGLNTGELFF. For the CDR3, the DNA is TGTGCCAGCAGTACGGTCGTAGCGGGACTGAACACCGGGGAGCTGTTTTTT.

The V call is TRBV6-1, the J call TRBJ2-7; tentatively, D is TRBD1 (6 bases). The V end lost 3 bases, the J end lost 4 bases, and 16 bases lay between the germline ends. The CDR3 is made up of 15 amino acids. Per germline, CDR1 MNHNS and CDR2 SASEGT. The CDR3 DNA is TGTGCCAGCAGTGACGGTACAGGGTCCTTTTACGAGCAGTACTTC. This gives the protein CASSDGTGSFYEQYF.

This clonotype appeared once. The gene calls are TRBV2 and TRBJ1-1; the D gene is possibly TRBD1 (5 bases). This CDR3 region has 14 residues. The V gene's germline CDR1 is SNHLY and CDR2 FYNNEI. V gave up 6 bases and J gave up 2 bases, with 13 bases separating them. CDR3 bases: TGTGCCAGCAGCTTAAACAGGTTCAACACTGAAGCTTTCTTT. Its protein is CASSLNRFNTEAFF.

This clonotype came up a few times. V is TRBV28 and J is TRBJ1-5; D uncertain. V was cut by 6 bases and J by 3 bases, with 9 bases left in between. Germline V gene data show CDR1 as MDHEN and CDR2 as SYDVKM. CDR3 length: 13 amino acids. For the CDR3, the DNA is TGTGCCAGCAGCAGGACGGCCAATCAGCCCCAGCATTTT. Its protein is CASSRTANQPQHF.

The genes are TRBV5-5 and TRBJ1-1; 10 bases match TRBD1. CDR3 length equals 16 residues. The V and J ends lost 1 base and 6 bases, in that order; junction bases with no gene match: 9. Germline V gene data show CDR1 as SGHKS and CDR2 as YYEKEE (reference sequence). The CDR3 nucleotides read TGTGCCAGCAGCTTGTTTAAGGGGACAGGGGACGCTGAAGCTTTCTTT. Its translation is CASSLFKGTGDAEAFF.

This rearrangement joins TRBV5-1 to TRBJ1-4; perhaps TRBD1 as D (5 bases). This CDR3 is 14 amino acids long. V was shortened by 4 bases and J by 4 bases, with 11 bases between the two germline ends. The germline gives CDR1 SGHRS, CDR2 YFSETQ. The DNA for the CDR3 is TGCGCCAGCAGCCCGGACACAAATAATGAAAAACTGTTTTTT. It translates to CASSPDTNNEKLFF.

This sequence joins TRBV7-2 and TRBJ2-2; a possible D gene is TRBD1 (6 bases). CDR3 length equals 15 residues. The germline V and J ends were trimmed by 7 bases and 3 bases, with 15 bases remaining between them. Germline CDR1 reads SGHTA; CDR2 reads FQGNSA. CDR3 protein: CASTYQGSYTGELFF. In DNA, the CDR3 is TGTGCCAGCACCTACCAGGGGTCCTACACCGGGGAGCTGTTTTTT.

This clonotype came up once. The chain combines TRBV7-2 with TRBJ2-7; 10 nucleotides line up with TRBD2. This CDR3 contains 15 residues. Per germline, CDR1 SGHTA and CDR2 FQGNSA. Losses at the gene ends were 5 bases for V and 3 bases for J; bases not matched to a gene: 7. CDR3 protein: CASSPVAGGLYEQYF. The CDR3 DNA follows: TGTGCCAGCAGCCCAGTAGCGGGGGGCCTCTACGAGCAGTACTTC.

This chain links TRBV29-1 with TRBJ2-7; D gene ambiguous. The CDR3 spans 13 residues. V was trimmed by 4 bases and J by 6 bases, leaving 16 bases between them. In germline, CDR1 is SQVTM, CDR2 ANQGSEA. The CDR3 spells CSVVSTGGSEQYF. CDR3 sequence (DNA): TGCAGCGTTGTGAGTACCGGTGGTTCCGAGCAGTACTTC.

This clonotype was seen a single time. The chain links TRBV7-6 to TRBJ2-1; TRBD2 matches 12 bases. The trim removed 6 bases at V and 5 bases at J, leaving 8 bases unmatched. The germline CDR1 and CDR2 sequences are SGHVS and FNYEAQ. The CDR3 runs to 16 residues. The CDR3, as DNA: TGTGCCAGCAGTTCAGAGGGACTAGCGGGCAACAATGAGCAGTTCTTC. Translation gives CASSSEGLAGNNEQFF.